The 11 T cell receptor beta chains presented below share a single source sample, sequenced in a study of shared clonotypes between healthy human individuals. Produced via immunoSEQ multiplex PCR; TCRdb's table is partial and in-frame only. The sample shows about 2.4 million clones, around 90% of them seen only once. Sequenced sample: naive CD4+ T cells sorted from blood. Subset reported: CD45RA+ positively selected. All receptors derive from a man between 18 and 35 years old in good health.

The rearrangement joins TRBV10-3 to TRBJ2-5; tentatively, D is TRBD2 (5 bases). Trimming shortened V by 5 bases and J by 2 bases, and 9 bases separated the two germline ends. CDR1 is ENHRY and CDR2 is SYGVKD in the germline V gene. The CDR3 has 13 amino acids. The CDR3 is CAISNRDQETQYF. Written as DNA, the CDR3 is TGTGCCATCAGTAACCGGGATCAAGAGACCCAGTACTTC.

This chain links TRBV5-1 with TRBJ2-6; D is ambiguous. This CDR3 has 15 residues. Trimming cost V 6 bases and J 0 bases, with 10 bases left between them. Germline lookup yields CDR1 SGHRS and CDR2 YFSETQ. CDR3 bases: TGCGCCAGCACCGCCACGTACTCTGGGGCCAACGTCCTGACTTTC. It translates to CASTATYSGANVLTF.

The chain carries TRBV7-9 and TRBJ2-5; D is unresolved. The J call may be faulty, since TRBJ2-7 better matches the DNA end. This CDR3 contains 13 residues. Germline V gene sequence: CDR1 SEHNR, CDR2 FQNEAQ (reference sequence). CDR3 DNA sequence: TGTGCCAGCAGATCGGGCCTTGGGTACGAGCAGTACTTC. Residues: CASRSGLGYEQYF.

The chain uses TRBV5-4 and TRBJ2-7; 10 bases fit TRBD1. Looked up from germline, CDR1 is SGHNT and CDR2 is YYREEE (reference sequence). The CDR3 covers 15 residues. J gave up 3 bases and V 0 bases, and 3 bases lay outside the gene matches. The CDR3 here is CASSLGQGARYEQYF. DNA for the CDR3: TGTGCCAGCAGCTTGGGACAGGGGGCGCGCTACGAGCAGTACTTC. The whole variable domain, remainder taken from reference TRBV5-4 and TRBJ2-7, is ETGVTQSPTHLIKTRGQQVTLRCSSQSGHNTVSWYQQALGQGPQFIFQYYREEENGRGNFPPRFSGLQFPNYSSELNVNALELDDSALYLCASSLGQGARYEQYFGPGTRLTVT.

The gene calls are TRBV7-2 and TRBJ2-7; D not certain. The CDR3 is 14 amino acids. The germline V gene has CDR1 SGHTA and CDR2 FQGNSA. Trimming pared 1 base from V and 2 bases from J, leaving 9 bases between. CDR3 sequence (DNA): TGTGCCAGCAGCTTAGGGTTAACAGCCTACGAGCAGTACTTC. This sequence encodes CASSLGLTAYEQYF.

The V call is TRBV7-2, the J call TRBJ1-1; 7 nucleotides match TRBD1. V trimming: 5 bases; J trimming: 1 base; junction bases outside the gene matches: 10. The V gene's germline CDR1 is SGHTA and CDR2 FQGNSA. The CDR3 totals 16 residues. DNA of the CDR3: TGTGCCAGCAGCACAAGGACAGGCAACGGGAACACTGAAGCTTTCTTT. This gives the protein CASSTRTGNGNTEAFF.

The V call is TRBV5-6, the J call TRBJ2-5; D is unclear. Germline CDR1 SGHDT, CDR2 YYEEEE. The CDR3 totals 15 residues. Deletions cut 4 bases from V and 5 bases from J, with 18 bases between. The CDR3 coding sequence is TGTGCCAGCAGCCTGGATATCGGCGTTGGGGAGACCCAGTACTTC. It codes for CASSLDIGVGETQYF.

This rearrangement joins TRBV19 to TRBJ2-1, with D possibly being TRBD2 (5 bases). V lost 2 bases, J lost 1 base, and 6 bases lay in between. CDR3 length equals 14 residues. Germline CDR1 is LNHDA and CDR2 is SQIVND (reference sequence). The CDR3 spells CASSITGSYNEQFF. CDR3 nucleotide sequence: TGTGCCAGTAGTATAACGGGGTCCTACAATGAGCAGTTCTTC. Full variable domain (rest looked up from reference TRBV19 and TRBJ2-1): DGGITQSPKYLFRKEGQNVTLSCEQNLNHDAMYWYRQDPGQGLRLIYYSQIVNDFQKGDIAEGYSVSREKKESFPLTVTSAQKNPTAFYLCASSITGSYNEQFFGPGTRLTVL.

V is TRBV28 and J is TRBJ2-3, with 7 bases identical to TRBD2. CDR3 length: 17 amino acids. The germline V gene encodes CDR1 MDHEN and CDR2 SYDVKM. V lost 1 base and J lost 0; bases outside the gene matches: 7. As DNA, the CDR3 is TGTGCCAGCAGTTTATTTGTGGGGGGGACTAGCACAGATACGCAGTATTTT. Its protein product is CASSLFVGGTSTDTQYF.

The chain couples TRBV10-3 to TRBJ2-1, with a tentative D call TRBD2 (6 bases). Looked up from germline, CDR1 is ENHRY and CDR2 is SYGVKD. V lost 6 bases, J lost 0 bases, and 12 bases lay in between. CDR3 size: 15 residues. The CDR3 reads CAIREGLSSYNEQFF. CDR3 coding DNA: TGTGCCATCAGGGAGGGACTGAGCTCCTACAATGAGCAGTTCTTC.

The chain combines TRBV6-5 with TRBJ2-1; 7 nucleotides line up with TRBD2. Germline-derived CDR1 and CDR2 are MNHEY and SVGAGI. V trimming: 5 bases; J trimming: 0 bases; junction bases outside the gene matches: 1. The CDR3 contains 14 residues. Written as DNA, the CDR3 is TGTGCCAGCAGTAGCGGGGACTCCTACAATGAGCAGTTCTTC. Translating gives CASSSGDSYNEQFF.